A single T cell receptor beta chain is shown here with its context. This entry comes from a study of blood T cell repertoires in COVID-19. Study context: Acute-phase and convalescent COVID-19 samples originated in the United States, Italy and Spain.

Profiling relied on immunoSEQ multiplex PCR, and the TCRdb table lists in-frame clones only, not all of them. The sample includes roughly 110,000 clones, about 89% of them seen just once. The CDR3 runs 16 residues. CDR1 and CDR2 (germline): SGHAT, FQNNGV. V was clipped by 5 bases and J by 0 bases, with 14 bases between them. The receptor comes from a man aged 35 to 55 with acute or convalescent COVID-19. Sequences were obtained from peripheral blood. The V and J genes are TRBV11-2 and TRBJ1-5; TRBD1 is a possible D gene (6 bases). CDR3 residues: CASSPGVENSNQPQHF. DNA of the CDR3: TGTGCCAGCAGCCCAGGGGTGGAAAATAGCAATCAGCCCCAGCATTTT.